This T cell receptor beta chain was recovered during a study of blood T cell repertoires in COVID-19. Study summary: Sites in the United States, Italy and Spain provided acute and convalescent COVID-19 samples. Nucleic acid was either cDNA or gDNA, and it came from T cells, B-cell-depleted T cells, or PBMCs.

Profiled with immunoSEQ multiplex PCR; TCRdb holds only in-frame clones, not every one. The table includes about 140,000 clones, about 86% detected once. After removal of 3 bases from V and 2 bases from J, the junction contained 9 bases not matched to a gene. CDR1 SGHNT and CDR2 YENEEA come from the germline V gene. The CDR3 is 16 amino acids. The chain uses TRBV11-3 and TRBJ1-2; 7 nucleotides line up with TRBD1. Sequenced: peripheral blood. The source of this sequence is a woman aged 60-70 years with acute or convalescent COVID-19. CDR3 sequence reads: CASSFGGTAQNYGYTF. CDR3 nucleotides: TGTGCCAGCAGCTTCGGCGGGACAGCACAGAACTATGGCTACACCTTC.